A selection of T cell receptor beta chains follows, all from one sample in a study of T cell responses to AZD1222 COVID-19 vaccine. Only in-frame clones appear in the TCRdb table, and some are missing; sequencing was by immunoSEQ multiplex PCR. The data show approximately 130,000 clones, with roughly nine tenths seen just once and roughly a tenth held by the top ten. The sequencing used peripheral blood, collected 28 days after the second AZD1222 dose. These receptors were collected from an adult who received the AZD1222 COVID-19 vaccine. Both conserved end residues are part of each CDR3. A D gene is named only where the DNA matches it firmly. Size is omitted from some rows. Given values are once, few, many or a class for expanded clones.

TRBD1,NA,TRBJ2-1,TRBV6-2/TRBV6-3,TGTGCCAGCAGTTACGGGACAGCCCTCTACAATGAGCAGTTCTTC,CASSYGTALYNEQFF
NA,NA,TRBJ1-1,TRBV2,TGTGCCAGCAGGGACCTGGCTGAAGCTTTCTTT,CASRDLAEAFF
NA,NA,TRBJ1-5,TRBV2,TGTGCCAGCAGTGGGAGTAAGTATAGCAATCAGCCCCAGCATTTT,CASSGSKYSNQPQHF
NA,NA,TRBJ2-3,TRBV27,TGTGCCAGCAGTTTAATCAGGGAAGATACGCAGTATTTT,CASSLIREDTQYF
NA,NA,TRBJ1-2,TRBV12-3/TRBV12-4,TGTGCCAGCACCTATGGGGGGGCGCGGAACTACACCTTC,CASTYGGARNYTF
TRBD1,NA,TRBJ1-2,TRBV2,TGTGCCAGCCCGATCCCGGACAGGGTGCACTATGGCTACACCTTC,CASPIPDRVHYGYTF
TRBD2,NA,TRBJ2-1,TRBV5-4,TGTGCCAGCAGCCCTGGGACTAGCGGGATATCCTACAATGAGCAGTTCTTC,CASSPGTSGISYNEQFF
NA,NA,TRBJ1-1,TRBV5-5,TGTGCCAGCAGCGCGGCCCCGGAGAACACTGAAGCTTTCTTT,CASSAAPENTEAFF
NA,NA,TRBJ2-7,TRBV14,TGTGCCAGCAGCCAAGGACATACCGGCGGCGAGCAGTACTTC,CASSQGHTGGEQYF
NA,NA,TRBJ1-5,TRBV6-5,TGTGCCAGCACTCCAAGTCAGCTTAGCAATCAGCCCCAGCATTTT,CASTPSQLSNQPQHF
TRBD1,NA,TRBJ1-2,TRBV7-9,TGTGCCAGCAGCTTAGACAGGGGGCTGGATGGCTACACCTTC,CASSLDRGLDGYTF
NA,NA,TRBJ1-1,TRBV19,TGTGCCAGTAGTGATTTCGCGAACACTGAAGCTTTCTTT,CASSDFANTEAFF
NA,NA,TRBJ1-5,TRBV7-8,TGTGCCACCAGGTCTGGGGGCTTCGGGAGCAATCAGCCCCAGCATTTT,CATRSGGFGSNQPQHF
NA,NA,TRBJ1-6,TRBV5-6,TGTGCCAGCAGCTTGGGGGGGACCGATTCACCCCTCCACTTT,CASSLGGTDSPLHF
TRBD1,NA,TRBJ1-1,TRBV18,TGTGCCAGCTCACTGACAGGGGTGAACACTGAAGCTTTCTTT,CASSLTGVNTEAFF
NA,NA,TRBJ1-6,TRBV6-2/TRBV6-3,TGTGCCAGCAGTTCCCCCGACACGCTAAATTCACCCCTCCACTTT,CASSSPDTLNSPLHF
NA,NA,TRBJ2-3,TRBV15,TGTGCCACCAGCAGAGATAGCGGTACGCAGTATTTT,CATSRDSGTQYF
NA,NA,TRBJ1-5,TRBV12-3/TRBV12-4,TGTGCCAGCAGTTTTTTTGGCAATCAGCCCCAGCATTTT,CASSFFGNQPQHF
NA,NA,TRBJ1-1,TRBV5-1,TGCGCCAGCAGCCCCGGGAGGCCTACTGAAGCTTTCTTT,CASSPGRPTEAFF
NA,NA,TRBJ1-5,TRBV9,TGTGCCAGCAGCGCCCTAGTCCGGCCACCTCATTTTAGCAATCAGCCCCAGCATTTT,CASSALVRPPHFSNQPQHF
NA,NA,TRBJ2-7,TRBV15,TGTGCCACCAGCCCCGACGGCTCGATGTGGGGAAACGAGCAGTACTTC,CATSPDGSMWGNEQYF
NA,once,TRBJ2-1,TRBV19,TGTGCCAGTAGCACAGACTCGCGGTCCTACTCCTACAATGAGCAGTTCTTC,CASSTDSRSYSYNEQFF
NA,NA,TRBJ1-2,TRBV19,TGTGCCAGTAGTCCCAGCCTGCAGGGCTACACCTTC,CASSPSLQGYTF
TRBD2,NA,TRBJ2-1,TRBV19,TGTGCCAGTAGTATGATGAGGCTAGCGGGATCGTCGTCCTACAATGAGCAGTTCTTC,CASSMMRLAGSSSYNEQFF
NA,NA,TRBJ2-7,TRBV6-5,TGTGCCAGCACATCATTTTTCCCCTACGAGCAGTACTTC,CASTSFFPYEQYF
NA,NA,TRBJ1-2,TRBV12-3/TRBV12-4,TGTGCCAGCAGTAAAGTCCAGGGAGGAGGCTACACCTTC,CASSKVQGGGYTF
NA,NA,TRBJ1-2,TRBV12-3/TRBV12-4,TGTGCCAGCAGTTTGCCCCCTTATGGCTACACCTTC,CASSLPPYGYTF
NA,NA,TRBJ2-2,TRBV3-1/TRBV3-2,TGTGCCAGCAGCCAAGAGCTCGGGGAGCTGTTTTTT,CASSQELGELFF
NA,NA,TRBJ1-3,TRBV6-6,TGTGCCAGCAGTTACACACAATCTGGAAACACCATATATTTT,CASSYTQSGNTIYF
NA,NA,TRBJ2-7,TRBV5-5,TGTGCCAGCAGCTTGGCAGTGGACGAGCAGTACTTC,CASSLAVDEQYF
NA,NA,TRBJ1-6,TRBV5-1,TGCGCCAGCAGCCGGGATAAGGGTTATTCACCCCTCCACTTT,CASSRDKGYSPLHF
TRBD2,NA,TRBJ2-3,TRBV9,TGTGCCAGCAGTTCACCCCGTAGCGGGATCACAGATACGCAGTATTTT,CASSSPRSGITDTQYF
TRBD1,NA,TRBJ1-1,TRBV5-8,TGTGCCAGCAGCTACGGCCAGGGGGGCACTGAAGCTTTCTTT,CASSYGQGGTEAFF
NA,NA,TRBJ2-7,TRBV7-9,TGTGCCAGCAGTTTGCAGGGCTACGAGCAGTACTTC,CASSLQGYEQYF
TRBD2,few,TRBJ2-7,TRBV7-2,TGTGCCAGCAGCTTTACCCGGGGGGGCCGGTGGGAGCAGTACTTC,CASSFTRGGRWEQYF
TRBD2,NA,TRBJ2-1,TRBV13,TGTGCCAGCAGCTTAGGTTTCACTAGCGACTGGAATGAGCAGTTCTTC,CASSLGFTSDWNEQFF
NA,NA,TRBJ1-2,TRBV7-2,TGTGCCAGCAGTCAAGGACAGTCCGCCTCGGGCTATGGCTACACCTTC,CASSQGQSASGYGYTF
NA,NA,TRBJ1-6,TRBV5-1,TGCGCCAGCAGCTTGGCCAGGGGAGCCTATAATTCACCCCTCCACTTT,CASSLARGAYNSPLHF
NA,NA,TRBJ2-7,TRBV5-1,TGCGCCAGCAGCTTCTTCAAAGGGGCCGCGGATTACGAGCAGTACTTC,CASSFFKGAADYEQYF
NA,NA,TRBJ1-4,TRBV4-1,TGCGCCAGCAGCCAAGCCAGAAATAATGAAAAACTGTTTTTT,CASSQARNNEKLFF
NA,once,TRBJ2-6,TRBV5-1,TGCGCCAGCAGCTTGGATAACTCTGGGGCCAACGTCCTGACTTTC,CASSLDNSGANVLTF
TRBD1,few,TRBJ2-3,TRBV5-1,TGCGCCAGCAGCCTTTCAACCGGGACAGGGATTCAAGATACGCAGTATTTT,CASSLSTGTGIQDTQYF
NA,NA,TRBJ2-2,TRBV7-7,TGTGCCAGCAGCTTAGGAGGTGGCACCGGGGAGCTGTTTTTT,CASSLGGGTGELFF
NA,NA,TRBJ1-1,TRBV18,TGTGCCAGCTCAGGGTCGGAGGACACTGAAGCTTTCTTT,CASSGSEDTEAFF
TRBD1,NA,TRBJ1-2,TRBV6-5,TGTGCCAGCAGGCGGGACAGGGCTGCTGGCTACACCTTC,CASRRDRAAGYTF
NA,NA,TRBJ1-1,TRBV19,TGTGCCAGTAGTTCCCCATTCCTGACAGGGAACACTGAAGCTTTCTTT,CASSSPFLTGNTEAFF
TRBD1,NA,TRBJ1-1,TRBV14,TGTGCCAGCAGCCCGACAGGGTGGGAGGCTTTCTTT,CASSPTGWEAFF
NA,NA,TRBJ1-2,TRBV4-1,TGCGCCAGCAGCCAGGGATATGGCTACACCTTC,CASSQGYGYTF
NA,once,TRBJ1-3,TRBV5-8,TGTGCCAGCAGGCAGGGTGTCTCTGGAAACACCATATATTTT,CASRQGVSGNTIYF
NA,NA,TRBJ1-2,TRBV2,TGTGCCAGCAACCCCAACTACGGCTATGGCTACACCTTC,CASNPNYGYGYTF
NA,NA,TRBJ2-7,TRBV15,TGTGCCACCAGCGGACAGAGCGCGCAGTACGAGCAGTACTTC,CATSGQSAQYEQYF
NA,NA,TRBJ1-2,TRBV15,TGTGCCACCAGCAGAGTCGGCATCTATGGCTACACCTTC,CATSRVGIYGYTF
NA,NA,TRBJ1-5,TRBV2,TGTGCCAGCAGTGATTCCGGCCGGGATCAGCCCCAGCATTTT,CASSDSGRDQPQHF